This T cell receptor (beta chain) was recorded in a study of shared clonotypes between healthy human individuals. The V gene's germline CDR1 is SGHAT and CDR2 FQNNGV. V was cut by 5 bases and J by 1 base, with 12 bases left in between. CDR3 size: 14 residues. A note on this clone: The same CDR3 can be traced to other DNA sequences in this sample.

The repertoire was sequenced with immunoSEQ multiplex PCR; TCRdb's copy has only in-frame clones and lacks some. The sample has 2 million to 2.5 million clones; 80% to 95% are singletons. None of the donors, who were healthy HIV-negative adults, had recently had acute infections or vaccinations. V and J are TRBV11-2 and TRBJ2-7; D is undetermined. Sequencing used naive CD4+ T cells from PBMCs. Subset indicated: CD45RA+ positively selected. The sequence derives from a man aged 18 to 29 in good health. Some clones in this sample may be carry-over from other donors' samples. CDR3 DNA sequence: TGTGCCAGCAGCCCCACTTCGCCTTCCTACGAGCAGTACTTC. Its protein is CASSPTSPSYEQYF.